This T cell receptor (beta chain) emerged from a study of blood T cell repertoires in COVID-19. Study in general: Sites across the United States, Italy and Spain contributed samples from acute and convalescent COVID-19.

Authors' processing steps: Estimated nucleated cell counts came from reference gene primer amplification. Sequenced by immunoSEQ multiplex PCR; TCRdb stores in-frame clones only, minus some. V and J calls and clone size come straight from that table; D and trimming were deduced from the DNA. The sample carries 200,000 to 300,000 clones, roughly 86% recorded once. The CDR3 is made up of 14 amino acids. The V gene end was trimmed by 2 bases and the J gene end by 4 bases; junction bases not matched to a gene: 3. Germline V gives CDR1 SGHAT, CDR2 FQNNGV. The chain couples TRBV11-2 to TRBJ1-2, with 8 bases identical to TRBD1. Sequencing was carried out using peripheral blood. This TCR came from a man older than 75 with acute or convalescent COVID-19. The CDR3 sequence is CASSLSTGGYGYTF. The CDR3 bases are TGTGCCAGCAGCTTAAGTACAGGGGGCTATGGCTACACCTTC. The full variable domain, in which reference TRBV11-2 and TRBJ1-2 provide the parts outside the CDR3, is EAGVAQSPRYKIIEKRQSVAFWCNPISGHATLYWYQQILGQGPKLLIQFQNNGVVDDSQLPKDRFSAERLKGVDSTLKIQPAKLEDSAVYLCASSLSTGGYGYTFGSGTRLTVV.